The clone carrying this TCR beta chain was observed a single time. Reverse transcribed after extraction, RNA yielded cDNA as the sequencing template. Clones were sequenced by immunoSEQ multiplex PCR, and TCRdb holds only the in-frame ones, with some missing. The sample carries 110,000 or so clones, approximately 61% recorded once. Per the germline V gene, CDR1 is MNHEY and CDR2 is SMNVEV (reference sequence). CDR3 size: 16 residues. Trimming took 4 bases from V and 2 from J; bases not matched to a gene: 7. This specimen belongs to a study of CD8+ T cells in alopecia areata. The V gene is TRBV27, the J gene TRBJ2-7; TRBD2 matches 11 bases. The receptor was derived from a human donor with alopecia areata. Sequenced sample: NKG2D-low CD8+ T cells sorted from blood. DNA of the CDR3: TGTGCCAGCAGTTCCCGACTAGCGGGGACTACCTACGAGCAGTACTTC. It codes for CASSSRLAGTTYEQYF.